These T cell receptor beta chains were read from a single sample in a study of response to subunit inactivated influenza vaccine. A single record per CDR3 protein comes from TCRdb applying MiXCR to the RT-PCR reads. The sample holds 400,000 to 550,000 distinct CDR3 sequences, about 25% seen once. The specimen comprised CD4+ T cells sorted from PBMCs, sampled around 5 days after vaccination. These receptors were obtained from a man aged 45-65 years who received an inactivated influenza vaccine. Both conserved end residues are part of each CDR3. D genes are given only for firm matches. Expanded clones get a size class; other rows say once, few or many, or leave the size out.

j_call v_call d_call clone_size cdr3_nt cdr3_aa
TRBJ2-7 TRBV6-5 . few TGTGCCAGCAGTTATGGGGGAGGGGGAATCTCCTACGAGCAGTACTTC CASSYGGGGISYEQYF
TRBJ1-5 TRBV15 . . TGTGCCACCAGCACTCCTAGAGGATATAGCAATCAGCCCCAGCATTTT CATSTPRGYSNQPQHF
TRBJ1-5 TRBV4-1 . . TGCGCCAGCAGCCGACTCCCAGGGTTCGGTCAGCCCCAGCATTTT CASSRLPGFGQPQHF
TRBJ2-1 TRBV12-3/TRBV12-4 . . TGTGCCAGCAGCGACCAGGCATACGGTGAGCAGTTCTTC CASSDQAYGEQFF
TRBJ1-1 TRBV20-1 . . TGCAGTGCTAGAGAACCCGGGACCAGGACTGAAGCTTTCTTT CSAREPGTRTEAFF
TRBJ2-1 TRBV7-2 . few TGTGCCAGCAGCTTAGGGCCCAGAGCCTACAATGAGCAGTTCTTC CASSLGPRAYNEQFF
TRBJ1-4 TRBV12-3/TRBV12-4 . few TGTGCCAGCAGGTACGACGGCTTAAGTTTT CASRYDGLSF
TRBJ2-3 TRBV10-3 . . TGTGCCATCAGTGAGTCTATAGGGCCCTATACAGATACGCAGTATTTT CAISESIGPYTDTQYF
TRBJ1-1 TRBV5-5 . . TGTGCCAGCAGCTTGGAGGCCCGGGACCGAAACACTGAAGCTTTCTTT CASSLEARDRNTEAFF
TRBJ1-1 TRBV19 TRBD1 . TGTGCCAGTAGGCTACAGGGGGCGAACACTGAAGCTTTCTTT CASRLQGANTEAFF
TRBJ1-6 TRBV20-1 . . TGCAGTGCTTTAAGTGGTTTTTCACCCCTCCACTTT CSALSGFSPLHF
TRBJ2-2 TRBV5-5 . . TGTGCCAGCAGCTTGGATTACACCGGGGAGCTGTTTTTT CASSLDYTGELFF
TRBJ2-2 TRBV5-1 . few TGCGCCAGCAAGATCAGTGACACCGGGGAGCTGTTTTTT CASKISDTGELFF
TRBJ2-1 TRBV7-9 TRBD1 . TGTGCCAGCAGCCGCGAGGGACAGGGGTATGAGCAGTTCTTC CASSREGQGYEQFF
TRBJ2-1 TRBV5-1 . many TGCGCCAGCAGCGGTACAGCTATGAGCTCCTACAATGAGCAGTTCTTC CASSGTAMSSYNEQFF
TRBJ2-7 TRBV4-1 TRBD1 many TGTGCCAGCAGCCAGGGACAGATCTACGAGCAGTACTTC CASSQGQIYEQYF
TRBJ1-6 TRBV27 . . TGTGCCACCAAGGGGTTCGCGAATTCACCCCTCCACTTT CATKGFANSPLHF
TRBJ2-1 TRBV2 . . TGTGCCAGCAGTGAAGTCTCCGGGAACAATGAGCAGTTCTTC CASSEVSGNNEQFF
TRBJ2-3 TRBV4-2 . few TGTGCCAGCAGCCAAGATTGGAATAGATCCCCCACAGATACGCAGTATTTT CASSQDWNRSPTDTQYF
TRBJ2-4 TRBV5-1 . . TGCGCCAGCAGCTTCCGACCACTCGGGAACATTCAGTACTTC CASSFRPLGNIQYF
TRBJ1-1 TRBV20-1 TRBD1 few TGCAGTGCTAGAGATCCGGGACAGGGTAACACTGAAGCTTTCTTT CSARDPGQGNTEAFF
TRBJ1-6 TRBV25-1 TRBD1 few TGTGCCAGCAGTGCGCGGGACAGGGGGCCCCTCCACTTT CASSARDRGPLHF
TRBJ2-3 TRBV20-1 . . TGCAGTTTTTCTGGGGGACTCACAGATACGCAGTATTTT CSFSGGLTDTQYF
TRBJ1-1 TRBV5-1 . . TGCGCCAGCAGCGGGGGGACGGGGCACACTGAAGCTTTCTTT CASSGGTGHTEAFF